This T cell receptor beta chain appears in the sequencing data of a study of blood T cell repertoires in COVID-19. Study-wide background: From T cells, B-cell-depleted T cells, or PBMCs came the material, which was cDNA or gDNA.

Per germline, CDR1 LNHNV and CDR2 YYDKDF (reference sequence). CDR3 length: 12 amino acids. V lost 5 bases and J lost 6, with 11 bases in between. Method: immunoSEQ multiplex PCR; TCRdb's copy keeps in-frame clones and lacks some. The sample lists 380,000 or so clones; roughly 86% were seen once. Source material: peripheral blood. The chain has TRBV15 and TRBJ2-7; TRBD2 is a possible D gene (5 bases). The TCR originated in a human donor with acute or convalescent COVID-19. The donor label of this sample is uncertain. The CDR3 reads CATSGREGEQYF. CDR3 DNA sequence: TGTGCCACCAGCGGTCGTGAGGGCGAGCAGTACTTC.